This record looks at one TCR beta chain sequence and its context. Its antigen is unknown. Germline V gene lookup returns CDR1 DFQATT and CDR2 SNEGSKA (reference sequence). The ends were cut back, 1 base at V and 3 bases at J, with 10 bases in the middle. The CDR3 extends over 14 amino acids. From the 5' RACE reads, TCRdb called clonotypes with MiXCR, one entry per CDR3 protein. This sample carries a few hundred thousand distinct CDR3 sequences, around 17% of them seen once, and the ten largest clones take approximately 46%. The source of the sample is a study of CD8 T cells in ankylosing spondylitis. Whole-study findings and limits: Seemingly distinctive of ankylosing spondylitis blood was a TCR beta motif formed by eight highly homologous variants.

The chain uses TRBV20-1 and TRBJ2-1; D is ambiguous. Material: blood, either unsorted or a sorted T cell fraction (not recorded which). The sequence was collected from a male donor with ankylosing spondylitis. CDR3 nucleotides: TGCAGTGCTAGAGGCCCTAGAAACTACAATGAGCAGTTCTTC. Translated: CSARGPRNYNEQFF.